Presented here are 18 T cell receptor beta chains from one specimen sequenced in a study of Ad26.COV2.S vaccination and SARS-CoV-2 variants. TCRdb's copy holds only in-frame clones and misses some; the assay was immunoSEQ multiplex PCR. The table lists some 300,000 clones, around four fifths of them singletons. Indicated treatment: some 20 received Ad26.COV2.S at low or high dose, single or two shots; 5 received placebo; per-sample allocation not given. After the first vaccine or placebo injection, samples were drawn on day 63. The specimen comprised peripheral blood, sampled in a trial of Ad26.COV2.S vaccine versus placebo. The receptors stem from a person between 18 and 65 years old who received the Ad26.COV2.S COVID-19 vaccine or a placebo.

The V call is TRBV9, the J call TRBJ2-6; D gene ambiguous. There are 16 residues in the CDR3. The V gene lost 4 bases and the J gene lost 1 base, with 12 bases spanning the gap. The germline CDR1 and CDR2 sequences are SGDLS and YYNGEE. DNA for the CDR3: TGTGCCAGCAGCCTGACGCGGCGATCTGGGGCCAACGTCCTGACTTTC. This translates into CASSLTRRSGANVLTF.

The chain couples TRBV5-4 to TRBJ1-6; D perhaps matches TRBD1 (5 bases). The V end lost 3 bases, the J end lost 10 bases, and 14 bases lay between the germline ends. Looked up from germline, CDR1 is SGHNT and CDR2 is YYREEE (reference sequence). This CDR3 contains 14 residues. The CDR3 sequence: CASSSNRGNSPLHF. In DNA, the CDR3 is TGTGCCAGCAGCTCAAACCGGGGCAACTCACCCCTCCACTTT.

This clone was detected once. The CDR3 sequence: CASRTPSRGTGNTIYF. The CDR3, as DNA: TGTGCCAGCAGAACACCGAGCCGCGGGACGGGAAACACCATATATTTT. This chain uses TRBV28 with TRBJ1-3; TRBD1 is a possible D gene (5 bases). CDR3 length: 16 amino acids. With 6 bases removed from V and 4 bases from J, the gap between germline ends came to 19 bases. The germline CDR1 and CDR2 sequences are MDHEN and SYDVKM.

This chain joins TRBV19 and TRBJ1-1, with D hard to call. The CDR3 is 13 amino acids. The germline CDR1 and CDR2 sequences are LNHDA and SQIVND (reference sequence). The V and J ends lost 3 bases and 4 bases respectively, with 9 bases between them. This chain's CDR3 is CASSMSRSTEAFF. DNA of the CDR3: TGTGCCAGTAGTATGTCTAGATCCACTGAAGCTTTCTTT. Combining the CDR3 with reference TRBV19 and TRBJ1-1 gives the whole variable domain DGGITQSPKYLFRKEGQNVTLSCEQNLNHDAMYWYRQDPGQGLRLIYYSQIVNDFQKGDIAEGYSVSREKKESFPLTVTSAQKNPTAFYLCASSMSRSTEAFFGQGTRLTVV.

This chain uses TRBV11-3 with TRBJ1-2, with 7 bases matching TRBD1. After removal of 5 bases from V and 3 bases from J, the junction contained 9 bases not matched to a gene. The germline V gene has CDR1 SGHNT and CDR2 YENEEA. The CDR3 is 15 residues long. CDR3 residues: CASSPTATGDYGYTF. The CDR3, as DNA: TGTGCCAGCAGCCCCACCGCCACAGGGGACTATGGCTACACCTTC.

To note about this clone: One end of the junction is discordant with germline, which a read error may explain. The chain uses TRBV30 and TRBJ1-2, with no clear D. This CDR3 region has 13 residues. Germline loops: CDR1 GTSNPN, CDR2 SVGIG (reference sequence). The CDR3 here is CAWSVPPAGSTHF. CDR3 coding DNA: TGTGCCTGGAGTGTACCCCCAGCGGGGTCAACTCACTTC.

V is TRBV5-4 and J is TRBJ2-7, with D perhaps TRBD2 (5 bases). Per the germline V gene, CDR1 is SGHNT and CDR2 is YYREEE (reference sequence). The CDR3 totals 13 residues. The germline V and J ends were trimmed by 2 bases and 2 bases, with 8 bases remaining between them. In DNA, the CDR3 is TGTGCCAGCAGCTTCGACGGGACCTACGAGCAGTACTTC. Protein: CASSFDGTYEQYF.

This clone was observed a few times. The V and J genes are TRBV30 and TRBJ1-5; D gene ambiguous. The germline V and J ends were trimmed by 1 base and 2 bases, with 6 bases remaining between them. Germline V gene sequence: CDR1 GTSNPN, CDR2 SVGIG (reference sequence). CDR3 size: 13 residues. The CDR3 DNA reads as TGTGCCTGGAGTGGTAACCGCAATCAGCCCCAGCATTTT. Translation gives CAWSGNRNQPQHF.

This chain connects TRBV5-6 to TRBJ1-3; D gene ambiguous. There are 17 residues in the CDR3. The V and J ends lost 4 bases and 4 bases respectively, with 21 bases between them. Germline CDR1 and CDR2: SGHDT and YYEEEE. CDR3 sequence reads: CASSRGPSSGLGNTIYF. Here the CDR3 DNA reads TGTGCCAGCAGCCGTGGACCGAGCTCCGGACTCGGAAACACCATATATTTT.

The genes are TRBV5-3 and TRBJ1-4; TRBD1 is a possible D gene (5 bases). TRBV5-3 is flagged as an ORF with uncertain function. The CDR3 runs to 19 residues. With 1 base removed from V and 6 bases from J, the gap between germline ends came to 25 bases. Here the CDR3 DNA reads TGTGCCAGAAGCTTGTCCAGGAAATATAGGGGCATGGGGCATGAAAAACTGTTTTTT. Its translation is CARSLSRKYRGMGHEKLFF.

V usage is TRBV6-6 and J usage is TRBJ1-6, with D possibly TRBD1 on 5 matching bases. CDR1 is MNHNY and CDR2 is SVGAGI in the germline V gene (reference sequence). The CDR3 contains 16 residues. Trimming cost V 0 bases and J 4 bases, with 10 bases left between them. The CDR3 here is CASSYSIRGYNSPLHF. CDR3 bases: TGTGCCAGCAGTTACTCGATAAGGGGTTATAATTCACCCCTCCACTTT.

V usage is TRBV6-1 and J usage is TRBJ1-5; D remains unclear. Germline CDR1 is MNHNS and CDR2 is SASEGT. V lost 2 bases and J 5 bases, leaving 13 bases between the germline ends. CDR3 length equals 15 residues. CDR3 DNA sequence: TGTGCCAGCAGTGAATATCAGATAGATTATCAGCCCCAGCATTTT. This codes for CASSEYQIDYQPQHF.

The V and J genes are TRBV28 and TRBJ2-3; 7 bases map to TRBD1. CDR1 MDHEN and CDR2 SYDVKM come from the germline V gene. The J segment lost 0 bases and the V segment lost 5 bases, leaving 20 bases of the junction unmatched. CDR3 length: 20 amino acids. The CDR3 bases are TGTGCCAGCAGTCCCCGCGACAGGGTACGAAGGTATGCTAGCACAGATACGCAGTATTTT. Translated: CASSPRDRVRRYASTDTQYF. Filled out from reference TRBV28 and TRBJ2-3, the complete variable domain reads DVKVTQSSRYLVKRTGEKVFLECVQDMDHENMFWYRQDPGLGLRLIYFSYDVKMKEKGDIPEGYSVSREKKERFSLILESASTNQTSMYLCASSPRDRVRRYASTDTQYFGPGTRLTVL.

This clone was counted only a few times. V is TRBV6-5 and J is TRBJ2-1, with a possible D match to TRBD1 (6 bases). V lost 6 bases, J lost 5 bases, and 17 bases lay in between. CDR1 and CDR2 from the germline V gene are MNHEY and SVGAGI. The CDR3 covers 15 residues. In nucleotides, the CDR3 is TGTGCCAGCAGGGGACAATGGCGGATAAACAATGAGCAGTTCTTC. Translation: CASRGQWRINNEQFF.

This rearrangement joins TRBV4-1 to TRBJ2-7; D is perhaps TRBD1 or TRBD2 (6 bases each). Germline lookup yields CDR1 MGHRA and CDR2 YSYEKL. Trimming pared 4 bases from V and 2 bases from J, leaving 15 bases between. The CDR3 has 15 residues. The CDR3 loop is CASSRGGGSTYEQYF. The CDR3 bases are TGCGCCAGCAGCCGAGGAGGGGGATCAACCTACGAGCAGTACTTC.

The chain recombines TRBV24-1 with TRBJ2-5; perhaps TRBD2 as D (6 bases). V was cut by 6 bases and J by 5 bases, with 15 bases left in between. This CDR3 contains 14 residues. Germline V gene data show CDR1 as KGHDR and CDR2 as SFDVKD. In nucleotides, the CDR3 is TGTGCCACCAGTCCAGGACATCGGGGGGAGACCCAGTACTTC. Protein product: CATSPGHRGETQYF.

V gene TRBV5-1 combines with J gene TRBJ1-6; 7 nucleotides agree with TRBD1. Germline V CDR1 and CDR2: SGHRS, YFSETQ. The CDR3 runs to 16 residues. The V and J ends lost 5 bases and 6 bases, in that order; junction bases with no gene match: 11. CDR3 in amino acids: CASRFTTGQTNSPLHF. CDR3 nucleotide sequence: TGCGCCAGCAGATTCACCACGGGACAGACTAATTCACCCCTCCACTTT.

The rearrangement joins TRBV6-5 to TRBJ1-3; D not certain. The CDR3 length is 14 residues. Germline lookup yields CDR1 MNHEY and CDR2 SVGAGI. For the CDR3, the DNA is TGTGGGGCCGGGGATGTTCGTTCTGGAAACACCATATATTTT. Amino acid sequence: CGAGDVRSGNTIYF.